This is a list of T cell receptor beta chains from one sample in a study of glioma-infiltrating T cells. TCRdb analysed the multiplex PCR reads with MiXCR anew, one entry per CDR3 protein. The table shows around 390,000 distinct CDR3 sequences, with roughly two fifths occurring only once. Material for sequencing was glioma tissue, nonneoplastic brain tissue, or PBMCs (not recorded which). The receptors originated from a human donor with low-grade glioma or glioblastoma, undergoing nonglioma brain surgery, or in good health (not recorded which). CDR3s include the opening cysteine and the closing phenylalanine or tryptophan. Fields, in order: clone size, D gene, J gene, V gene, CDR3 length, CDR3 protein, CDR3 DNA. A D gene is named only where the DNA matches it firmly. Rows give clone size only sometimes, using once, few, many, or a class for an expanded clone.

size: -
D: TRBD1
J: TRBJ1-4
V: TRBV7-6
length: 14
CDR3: CASSKGTGREKLFF
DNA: TGTGCCAGCAGCAAAGGGACAGGGCGTGAAAAACTGTTTTTT

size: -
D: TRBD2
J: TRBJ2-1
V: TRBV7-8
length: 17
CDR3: CASSLASGGRAYNEQFF
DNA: TGTGCCAGCAGCTTGGCATCTGGCGGGAGGGCCTACAATGAGCAGTTCTTC

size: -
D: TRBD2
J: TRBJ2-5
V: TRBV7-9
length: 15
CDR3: CASSPGLAGRETQYF
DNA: TGTGCCAGCAGCCCAGGACTAGCGGGACGGGAGACCCAGTACTTC

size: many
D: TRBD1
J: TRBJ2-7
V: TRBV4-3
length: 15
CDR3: CASSQVGDRGYEQYF
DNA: TGCGCCAGCAGCCAAGTAGGCGACAGGGGCTACGAGCAGTACTTC

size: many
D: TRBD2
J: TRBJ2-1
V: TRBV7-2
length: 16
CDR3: CASSLGGSGRQNEQFF
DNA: TGTGCCAGCAGCTTAGGAGGAAGCGGGAGGCAGAATGAGCAGTTCTTC

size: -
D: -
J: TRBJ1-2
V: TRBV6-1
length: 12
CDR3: CAISESGASYTF
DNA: TGTGCCATCAGTGAGTCCGGGGCTAGCTACACCTTC

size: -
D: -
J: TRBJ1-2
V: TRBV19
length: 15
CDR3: CANSIQSGNFNGYTF
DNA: TGTGCCAATAGCATTCAATCAGGGAATTTCAATGGCTACACCTTC

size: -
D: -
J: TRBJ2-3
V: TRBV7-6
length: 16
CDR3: CASSFYGQISTDTQYF
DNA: TGTGCCAGCAGCTTCTATGGACAAATTAGCACAGATACGCAGTATTTT

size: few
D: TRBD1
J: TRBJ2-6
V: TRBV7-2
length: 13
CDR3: CASSLDRGRVLTF
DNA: TGTGCCAGCAGCCTGGACAGGGGGCGCGTCCTGACTTTC

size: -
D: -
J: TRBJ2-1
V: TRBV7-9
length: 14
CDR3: CASSLGTSLGEQFF
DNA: TGTGCCAGCAGCTTAGGGACCTCACTGGGTGAGCAGTTCTTC

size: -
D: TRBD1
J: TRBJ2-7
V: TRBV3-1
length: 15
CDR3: CASSQAGDRSYKQYF
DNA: TGTGCCAGCAGCCAAGCCGGGGACAGGTCCTACAAGCAGTACTTC

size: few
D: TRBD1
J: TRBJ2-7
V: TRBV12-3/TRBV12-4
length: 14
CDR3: CASSYGQGGYEQYF
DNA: TGTGCCAGCAGTTACGGACAGGGGGGTTACGAGCAGTACTTC

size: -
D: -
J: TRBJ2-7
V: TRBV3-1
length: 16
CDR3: CASSQDQGLAGYEQYF
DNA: TGTGCCAGCAGCCAAGATCAGGGGCTAGCCGGCTACGAGCAGTACTTC

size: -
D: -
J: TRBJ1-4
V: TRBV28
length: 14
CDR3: CASSLKDSNEKLFF
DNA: TGTGCCAGCAGTTTGAAAGATTCTAATGAAAAACTGTTTTTT

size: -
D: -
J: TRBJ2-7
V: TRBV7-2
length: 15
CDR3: CASSLASGGSYEQYF
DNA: TGTGCCAGCAGCTTAGCGAGTGGCGGCTCCTACGAGCAGTACTTC

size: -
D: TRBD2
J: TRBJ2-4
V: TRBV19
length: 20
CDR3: CASSPGTSGRLSQAKNIQYF
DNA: TGTGCCAGTAGTCCGGGGACTAGCGGGAGGCTGAGTCAAGCCAAAAACATTCAGTACTTC

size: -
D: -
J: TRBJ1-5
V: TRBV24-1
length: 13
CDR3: CATSEALNQPQHF
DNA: TGTGCCACCAGTGAGGCCCTTAATCAGCCCCAGCATTTT

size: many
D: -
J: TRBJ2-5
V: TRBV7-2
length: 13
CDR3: CASSSPGAETQYF
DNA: TGTGCCAGCAGCTCCCCAGGGGCAGAGACCCAGTACTTC

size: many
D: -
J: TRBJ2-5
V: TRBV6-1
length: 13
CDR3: CASSEIPGETQYF
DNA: TGTGCCAGCAGTGAAATACCTGGGGAGACCCAGTACTTC

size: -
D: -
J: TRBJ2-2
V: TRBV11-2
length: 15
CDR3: CASSLDRVGTGELFF
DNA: TGTGCCAGCAGCTTAGACAGGGTTGGCACCGGGGAGCTGTTTTTT

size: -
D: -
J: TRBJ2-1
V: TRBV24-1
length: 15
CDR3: CATSDSPDSYNEQFF
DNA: TGTGCCACCAGTGATTCCCCAGACTCCTACAATGAGCAGTTCTTC

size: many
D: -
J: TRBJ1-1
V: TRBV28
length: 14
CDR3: CASSLTGTLIAAFF
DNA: TGTGCCAGCAGTTTGACCGGGACCCTCATTGCAGCTTTCTTT

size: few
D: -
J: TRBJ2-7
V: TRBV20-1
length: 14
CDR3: CSARVRGWDGEQYF
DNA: TGCAGTGCTAGAGTGAGGGGTTGGGACGGCGAGCAGTACTTC

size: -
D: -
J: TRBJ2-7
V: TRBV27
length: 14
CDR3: CASSFLGEGSKQYF
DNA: TGTGCCAGCAGTTTTCTGGGCGAAGGTTCCAAGCAGTACTTC

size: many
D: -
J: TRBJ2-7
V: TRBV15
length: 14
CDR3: CATSRVGSSYEQYF
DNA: TGTGCCACCAGCAGAGTGGGCAGCTCCTACGAGCAGTACTTC

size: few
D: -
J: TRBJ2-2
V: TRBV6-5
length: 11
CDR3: CASSPRRELFF
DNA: TGTGCCAGCAGCCCCCGTCGGGAGCTGTTTTTT

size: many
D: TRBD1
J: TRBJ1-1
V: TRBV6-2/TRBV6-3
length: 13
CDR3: CASTRTGFTEAFF
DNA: TGTGCCAGCACCCGGACAGGATTCACTGAAGCTTTCTTT

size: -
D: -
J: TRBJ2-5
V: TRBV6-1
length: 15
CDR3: CASSSRQWAFATQYF
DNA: TGTGCCAGCAGTTCGCGACAGTGGGCGTTTGCGACCCAGTACTTC

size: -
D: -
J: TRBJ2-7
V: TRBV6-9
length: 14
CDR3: CASSYTGRPYEQYF
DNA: TGTGCCAGCAGTTATACCGGGAGACCCTACGAGCAGTACTTC

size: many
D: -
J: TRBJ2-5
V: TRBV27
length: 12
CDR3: CASSSSGETQYF
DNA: TGTGCCAGCAGTAGCTCGGGGGAGACCCAGTACTTC

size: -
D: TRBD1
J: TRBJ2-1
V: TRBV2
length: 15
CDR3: CASSVIPDRPNEQFF
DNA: TGTGCCAGCAGCGTAATTCCGGACAGGCCGAATGAGCAGTTCTTC

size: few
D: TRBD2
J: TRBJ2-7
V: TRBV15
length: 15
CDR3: CATSRLAGRSYEQYF
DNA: TGTGCCACCAGCAGACTAGCGGGACGGTCCTACGAGCAGTACTTC

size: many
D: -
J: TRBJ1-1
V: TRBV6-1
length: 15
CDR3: CASRVGLIMNTEAFF
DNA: TGTGCCAGCAGAGTTGGACTGATCATGAACACTGAAGCTTTCTTT

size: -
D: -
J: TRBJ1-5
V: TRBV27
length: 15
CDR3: CASSLFCTGSQPQHF
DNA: TGTGCCAGCAGTTTATTCTGTACAGGATCTCAGCCCCAGCATTTT

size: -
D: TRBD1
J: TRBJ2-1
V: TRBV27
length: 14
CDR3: CASSDRGGYNEQFF
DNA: TGTGCCAGCTCGGACAGGGGTGGATACAATGAGCAGTTCTTC

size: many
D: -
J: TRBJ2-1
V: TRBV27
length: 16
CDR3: CASSLLGFDHTNEQFF
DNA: TGTGCCAGCAGTTTACTGGGGTTCGATCACACCAATGAGCAGTTCTTC

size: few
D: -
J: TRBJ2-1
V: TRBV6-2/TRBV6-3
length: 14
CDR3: CASKRDPSINEQFF
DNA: TGTGCCAGCAAACGGGACCCTTCCATCAATGAGCAGTTCTTC

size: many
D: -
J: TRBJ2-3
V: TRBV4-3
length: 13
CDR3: CASSQALGYTQYF
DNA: TGCGCCAGCAGCCAAGCTTTGGGCTATACGCAGTATTTT

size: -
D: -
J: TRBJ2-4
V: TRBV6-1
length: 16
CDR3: CASIAIPVPTRNIQYF
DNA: TGTGCCAGCATCGCCATCCCGGTCCCCACGAGGAACATTCAGTACTTC

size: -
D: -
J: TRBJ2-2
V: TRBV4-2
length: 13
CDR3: CASSQLNTGELFF
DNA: TGTGCCAGCAGCCAACTAAACACCGGGGAGCTGTTTTTT

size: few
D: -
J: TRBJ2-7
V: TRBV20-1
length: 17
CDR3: CSAEGDPGRDLSYEQYF
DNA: TGCAGTGCTGAGGGAGACCCGGGACGGGACCTTTCCTACGAGCAGTACTTC

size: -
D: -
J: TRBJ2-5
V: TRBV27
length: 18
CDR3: CASSPFKPLGYGQETQYF
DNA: TGTGCCAGCAGTCCCTTCAAACCACTGGGATACGGGCAAGAGACCCAGTACTTC

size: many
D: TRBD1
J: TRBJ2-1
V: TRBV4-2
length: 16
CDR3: CASSPGGTGKLGEQFF
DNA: TGTGCCAGCAGCCCCGGAGGGACAGGGAAATTAGGTGAGCAGTTCTTC

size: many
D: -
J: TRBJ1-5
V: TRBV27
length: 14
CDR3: CASSLLGGIQPQHF
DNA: TGTGCCAGCAGTTTATTAGGGGGAATTCAGCCCCAGCATTTT